This T cell receptor beta chain appears in the sequencing data of a study of cytomegalovirus exposure and HLA in healthy donors. Overall study results and limits: Most TCR sequences were rare, but some public TCRs occurred in many donors. A later analysis, which compared TCR beta chains of equal frequency, found the HLA-associated ones more clonally expanded. Association of fewer than 20,000 TCR beta sequences with HLA alleles was found at 0.05 false discovery rate in a later analysis. In vitro confirmation showed a few CMV-associated chains to be CMV antigen specific.

PCR involved 60 Vbeta and 13 Jbeta primers. The data were produced by immunoSEQ multiplex PCR, yet TCRdb's version contains in-frame clones alone and is incomplete. The sample lists about 98,000 clones, roughly three quarters seen once, with roughly 1.5% in the top ten. This clone was picked up one time. Its antigen is as yet unknown. This receptor was identified in a man aged 35-49 years in good health and CMV-seronegative. Sequenced: PBMCs.

This chain's CDR3 is CASSPGTGYGYTF. Here the CDR3 DNA reads TGTGCCAGCTCACCCGGGACAGGGTATGGCTACACCTTC. V and J are TRBV18 and TRBJ1-2; 9 bases line up with TRBD1. The CDR3 length is 13 residues. V was pared by 3 bases and J by 5 bases, with 1 base of the junction left unmatched. CDR1 is KGHSH and CDR2 is LQKENI in the germline V gene.